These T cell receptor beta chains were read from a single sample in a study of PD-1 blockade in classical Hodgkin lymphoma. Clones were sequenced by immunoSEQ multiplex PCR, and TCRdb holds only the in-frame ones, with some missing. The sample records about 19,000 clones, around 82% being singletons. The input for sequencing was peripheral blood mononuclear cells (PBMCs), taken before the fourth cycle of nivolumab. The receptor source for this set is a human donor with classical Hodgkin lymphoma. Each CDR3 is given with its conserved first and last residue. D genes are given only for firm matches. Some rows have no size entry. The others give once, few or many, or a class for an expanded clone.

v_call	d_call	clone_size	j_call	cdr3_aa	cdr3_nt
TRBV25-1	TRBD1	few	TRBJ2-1	CASSESGQANSYNEQFF	TGTGCCAGCAGTGAATCCGGACAGGCAAACTCCTACAATGAGCAGTTCTTC
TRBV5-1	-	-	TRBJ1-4	CASSNGQPATNEKLFF	TGCGCCAGCAGTAATGGACAGCCGGCAACTAATGAAAAACTGTTTTTT
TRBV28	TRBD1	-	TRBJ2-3	CASSAATGATDTQYF	TGTGCCAGCAGTGCGGCGACAGGGGCCACAGATACGCAGTATTTT
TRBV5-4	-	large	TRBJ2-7	CASSLEDAYEQYF	TGTGCCAGCAGCTTGGAAGATGCCTACGAGCAGTACTTC
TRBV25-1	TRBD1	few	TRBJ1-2	CASSGGQGIYGYTF	TGTGCCAGCAGTGGGGGACAGGGAATTTATGGCTACACCTTC
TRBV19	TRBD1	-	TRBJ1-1	CASRTGANVGTEAFF	TGTGCCAGTAGGACAGGGGCGAATGTTGGCACTGAAGCTTTCTTT
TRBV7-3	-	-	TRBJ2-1	CASSMGPPGKEQFF	TGTGCCAGCAGCATGGGACCCCCTGGAAAGGAGCAGTTCTTC
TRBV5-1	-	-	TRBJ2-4	CASSGVGAKNIQYF	TGCGCCAGCAGTGGGGTAGGAGCCAAAAACATTCAGTACTTC
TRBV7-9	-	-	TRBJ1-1	CASSYREIGDTEAFF	TGTGCCAGCAGTTACAGGGAAATAGGAGACACTGAAGCTTTCTTT
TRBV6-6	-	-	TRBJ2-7	CASSTGAAYEQYF	TGTGCCAGCAGCACGGGGGCAGCCTACGAGCAGTACTTC
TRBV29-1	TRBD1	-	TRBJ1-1	CSAERGLTGGRLSEAFF	TGCAGCGCAGAGAGGGGGCTGACAGGGGGCCGTCTCTCTGAAGCTTTCTTT
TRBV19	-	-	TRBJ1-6	CASSMLPGLGNSPLHF	TGTGCCAGTAGTATGCTACCGGGACTAGGTAATTCACCCCTCCACTTT
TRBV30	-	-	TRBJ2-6	CAWSGPQTGRLGTGANVLTF	TGTGCCTGGAGCGGTCCTCAGACAGGGAGGTTGGGAACTGGGGCCAACGTCCTGACTTTC
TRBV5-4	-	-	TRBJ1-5	CASSLRTGPQHF	TGTGCCAGCAGCTTGAGAACGGGACCCCAGCATTTT
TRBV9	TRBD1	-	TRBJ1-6	CASSGWGQGLDNSPLHF	TGTGCCAGCAGCGGATGGGGACAGGGGTTGGATAATTCACCCCTCCACTTT
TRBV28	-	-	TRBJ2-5	CASRGDSKETQYF	TGTGCCAGCAGGGGAGACAGTAAAGAGACCCAGTACTTC
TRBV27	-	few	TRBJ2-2	CASRSRLLGGELFF	TGTGCCAGCAGATCCCGATTATTGGGCGGGGAGCTGTTTTTT
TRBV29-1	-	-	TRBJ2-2	CSVTGFTGELFF	TGCAGCGTTACTGGGTTTACCGGGGAGCTGTTTTTT
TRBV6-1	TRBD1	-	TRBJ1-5	CASSATGYSNQPQHF	TGTGCCAGCAGTGCGACAGGGTATAGCAATCAGCCCCAGCATTTT
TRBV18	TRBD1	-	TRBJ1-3	CASSLETGAISGNTIYF	TGTGCCAGCTCACTCGAGACAGGGGCGATCTCTGGAAACACCATATATTTT
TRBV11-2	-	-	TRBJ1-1	CASSLIPSEAFF	TGTGCCAGCAGCTTAATCCCCAGCGAAGCTTTCTTT
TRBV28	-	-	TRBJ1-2	CASSLGPRAANYGYTF	TGTGCCAGCAGTTTAGGACCAAGGGCTGCTAACTATGGCTACACCTTC
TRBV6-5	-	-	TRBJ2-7	CASSYSLGEQYF	TGTGCCAGCAGTTACTCCTTGGGCGAGCAGTACTTC
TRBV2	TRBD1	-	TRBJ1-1	CASRGQTIRNTEAFF	TGTGCCAGCAGGGGACAGACTATTCGCAACACTGAAGCTTTCTTT
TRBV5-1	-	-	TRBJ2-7	CASSLASEGVGEQYF	TGCGCCAGCAGCTTGGCCTCGGAGGGAGTAGGGGAGCAGTACTTC
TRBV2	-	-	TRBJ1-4	CASTYYSTNEKLFF	TGTGCCAGCACATACTATTCAACTAATGAAAAACTGTTTTTT
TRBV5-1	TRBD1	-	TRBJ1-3	CASSPQPGQHSGNTIYF	TGCGCCAGCAGCCCGCAGCCGGGACAGCACTCTGGAAACACCATATATTTT
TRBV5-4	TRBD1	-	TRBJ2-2	CASSLGQGVNTGELFF	TGTGCCAGCAGCTTGGGACAGGGGGTGAACACCGGGGAGCTGTTTTTT